This TCR beta chain appears in the sequencing data of a study of radiotherapy plus CTLA-4 blockade in lung cancer. At the level of the study: Among patients, roughly 18% showed objective responses, and around 30% had disease control.

Profiled with immunoSEQ multiplex PCR; TCRdb holds only in-frame clones, not every one. The sample has about 54,000 clones; more than 60% are singletons. Focal radiation was given together with CTLA-4 blockade (ipilimumab) to patients with chemo-refractory metastatic non-small-cell lung cancer. From germline, CDR1 is SGHRS and CDR2 YFSETQ. Trimming took 4 bases from V and 6 from J, leaving 16 bases between them. The CDR3 extends over 14 amino acids. The receptor was isolated from a human donor with non-small cell lung cancer who had a partial response to radiotherapy plus ipilimumab. This material consisted of peripheral blood, taken from a patient treated with radiotherapy plus ipilimumab. The chain combines TRBV5-1 with TRBJ1-2, with TRBD1 as a possible D gene (6 bases). CDR3 DNA: TGCGCCAGCAGCATTGGGCAGGGGCTGGATGGCTACACCTTC. This sequence encodes CASSIGQGLDGYTF. Based on the CDR3 plus reference TRBV5-1 and TRBJ1-2, the full variable domain is KAGVTQTPRYLIKTRGQQVTLSCSPISGHRSVSWYQQTPGQGLQFLFEYFSETQRNKGNFPGRFSGRQFSNSRSEMNVSTLELGDSALYLCASSIGQGLDGYTFGSGTRLTVV.